A single sample is the source of the 15 T cell receptor beta chains below, sequenced in a study of T-cell memory formation after mild COVID-19. One entry per CDR3 protein results from TCRdb running MiXCR on the 5' RACE reads. The sample has about 210,000 distinct CDR3 sequences, under 12% seen once. Input material: PBMCs or a T cell subset sorted from them (not recorded which). The receptor source for this set is a man younger than 35 who had mild COVID-19 (a few samples of this study predate the infection). Cell type and time point are not known.

This clonotype was recorded at least ten times. V gene TRBV30 combines with J gene TRBJ2-7; tentatively, D is TRBD2 (7 bases). CDR1 is GTSNPN and CDR2 is SVGIG in the germline V gene (reference sequence). This CDR3 is 11 amino acids long. Trimming pared 3 bases from V and 7 bases from J, leaving 10 bases between. CDR3 bases: TGTGCCTGGAGGAGGGGGGGAGAGCAGTACTTC. It translates to CAWRRGGEQYF.

In its sample, this clonotype was seen a few times. The chain couples TRBV29-1 to TRBJ2-5; the match to TRBD2 covers 8 bases. The junction had 10 bases not matched to a gene; V was cut back by 7 bases and J by 3 bases. The CDR3 consists of 14 residues. Germline V gene data show CDR1 as SQVTM and CDR2 as ANQGSEA. CDR3 sequence: CSAPGRGGEETQYF. As DNA, the CDR3 is TGCAGCGCTCCCGGACGGGGGGGGGAAGAGACCCAGTACTTC.

This clonotype occurred a few times. This chain joins TRBV20-1 and TRBJ1-2, with TRBD1 matching 7 bases. CDR3 size: 13 residues. J gave up 7 bases and V 5 bases, and 10 bases lay outside the gene matches. CDR1 is DFQATT and CDR2 is SNEGSKA in the germline V gene (reference sequence). CDR3 nucleotide sequence: TGCAGTGCTGTGGGACAGACTGTACGTGGCTACACCTTC. Translating it yields CSAVGQTVRGYTF.

This clonotype came up a few times. The CDR3 is CASSLSEWETQYF. The CDR3 nucleotides are TGTGCCAGCAGCTTAAGCGAATGGGAGACCCAGTACTTC. The chain combines TRBV7-9 with TRBJ2-5; D is unclear. V lost 2 bases to trimming and J lost 5 bases, with 9 bases between them. Germline values: CDR1 SEHNR, CDR2 FQNEAQ (reference sequence). This CDR3 region has 13 residues.

V gene TRBV10-1 combines with J gene TRBJ2-3; D perhaps matches TRBD2 (5 bases). The CDR3 spans 13 residues. Trimming took 4 bases from V and 4 from J, leaving 9 bases between them. The germline V gene encodes CDR1 WNHNN and CDR2 SYGVQD (reference sequence). The CDR3 region is CASSAQRADTQYF. The CDR3 DNA reads as TGCGCCAGCAGTGCCCAGAGGGCAGATACGCAGTATTTT.

This sequence joins TRBV4-3 and TRBJ2-3; D remains unclear. Trimming removed 0 bases from V and 6 bases from J, with 16 bases in between. Germline CDR1 LGHNA, CDR2 YSLEER. The CDR3 sequence is 16 residues long. Here the CDR3 reads CASSQDSPRSADTQYF. The CDR3 DNA is TGCGCCAGCAGCCAAGATTCCCCCAGGTCCGCGGATACGCAGTATTTT.

Ten or more counts support this clonotype. This rearrangement joins TRBV5-6 to TRBJ2-1; 7 bases are a match to TRBD1. V lost 4 bases and J lost 9; bases outside the gene matches: 7. Germline V lookup: CDR1 SGHDT, CDR2 YYEEEE. The CDR3 spans 13 residues. The CDR3, as DNA: TGTGCCAGCAGCCCGGACAGGTATGGTGAGCAGTTCTTC. It translates to CASSPDRYGEQFF.

The chain is built from TRBV10-3 and TRBJ1-5, with a weak D call TRBD1 (5 bases). There are 15 residues in the CDR3. The germline gives CDR1 ENHRY, CDR2 SYGVKD. V was clipped by 4 bases and J by 4 bases, with 14 bases between them. CDR3 sequence reads: CAISGGGTFNQPQHF. The CDR3 DNA reads as TGTGCCATCAGTGGCGGAGGGACCTTTAATCAGCCCCAGCATTTT.

This chain uses TRBV5-1 with TRBJ2-3; no clear D. Germline-derived CDR1 and CDR2 are SGHRS and YFSETQ. V was clipped by 0 bases and J by 2 bases, with 7 bases between them. The CDR3 extends over 14 amino acids. The CDR3 bases are TGCGCCAGCAGCTTGGCCACCCCCACAGATACGCAGTATTTT. Its translation: CASSLATPTDTQYF.

V gene TRBV6-2 or TRBV6-3 combines with J gene TRBJ2-2; 7 nucleotides align to TRBD1. Germline loops: CDR1 MNHEY, CDR2 SVGEGT. The junction had 6 bases not matched to a gene; V was cut back by 6 bases and J by 5 bases. The length of the CDR3 is 14 residues. CDR3: CASRPNRGTGELFF. CDR3 coding DNA: TGTGCCAGCAGACCTAACAGGGGAACCGGGGAGCTGTTTTTT.

V is TRBV29-1 and J is TRBJ2-4; no definite D call. Germline V lookup: CDR1 SQVTM, CDR2 ANQGSEA. This CDR3 spans 11 amino acids. V dropped 4 bases and J dropped 11 bases, with 12 bases sitting between them. The CDR3 DNA reads TGCAGCGTTGGGGCGGCGGAAGTTCAGTACTTC. Protein product: CSVGAAEVQYF.

J is TRBJ2-5 and V is TRBV12-3 or TRBV12-4, with D possibly matching TRBD2 (7 bases). V shed 3 bases and J shed 5 bases, with 10 bases lying between them. The CDR3 runs to 13 residues. This CDR3 is CASSFGGAETQYF. The CDR3, as DNA: TGTGCCAGCAGTTTTGGGGGGGCGGAGACCCAGTACTTC.

The table lists this clonotype with a few counts. The V and J genes are TRBV12-3 or TRBV12-4 and TRBJ1-4, with TRBD1 identical over 7 bases. The V gene end was trimmed by 4 bases and the J gene end by 0 bases; junction bases not matched to a gene: 11. CDR3 length: 18 amino acids. The CDR3 loop is CASSSAGGRHPTNEKLFF. Here the CDR3 DNA reads TGTGCCAGCAGTTCCGCAGGGGGGAGACATCCAACTAATGAAAAACTGTTTTTT.

This clonotype was seen a few times. The V and J genes are TRBV12-3 or TRBV12-4 and TRBJ2-5; 9 bases align to TRBD2. With V trimmed by 6 bases and J by 4 bases, 9 bases remained unmatched. CDR3 size: 15 residues. The CDR3 here is CASSPPSGVRETQYF. The CDR3 coding sequence is TGTGCCAGCAGCCCCCCTAGCGGGGTACGAGAGACCCAGTACTTC.

CDR3 in amino acids: CASSPSFGDTQYF. CDR3 bases: TGTGCCAGCAGCCCCTCTTTCGGAGATACGCAGTATTTT. The rearrangement links TRBV7-2 to TRBJ2-3; D is ambiguous. This CDR3 spans 13 amino acids. CDR1 and CDR2 (germline): SGHTA, FQGNSA. The V and J ends lost 5 bases and 5 bases respectively, with 11 bases between them. The full variable domain, rest sourced from reference TRBV7-2 and TRBJ2-3, is GAGVSQSPSNKVTEKGKDVELRCDPISGHTALYWYRQSLGQGLEFLIYFQGNSAPDKSGLPSDRFSAERTGGSVSTLTIQRTQQEDSAVYLCASSPSFGDTQYFGPGTRLTVL.